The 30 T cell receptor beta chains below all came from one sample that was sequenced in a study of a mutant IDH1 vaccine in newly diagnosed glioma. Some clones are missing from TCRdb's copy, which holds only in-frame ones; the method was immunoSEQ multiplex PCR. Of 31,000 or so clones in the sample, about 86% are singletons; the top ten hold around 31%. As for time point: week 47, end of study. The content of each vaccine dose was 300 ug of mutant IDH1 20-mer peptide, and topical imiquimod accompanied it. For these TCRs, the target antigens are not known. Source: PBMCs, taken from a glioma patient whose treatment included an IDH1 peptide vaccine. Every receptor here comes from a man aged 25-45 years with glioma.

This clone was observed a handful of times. The CDR3 loop reads CASSRRITDVVYYGYTF. The DNA of the CDR3 is TGCGCCAGCAGCCGTCGGATAACAGATGTTGTGTACTATGGCTACACCTTC. The chain links TRBV5-1 to TRBJ1-2; D is ambiguous. The germline CDR1 and CDR2 sequences are SGHRS and YFSETQ. V shed 4 bases and J shed 3 bases, with 22 bases lying between them. The CDR3 totals 17 residues. Looking up the rest from reference TRBV5-1 and TRBJ1-2 gives the full variable domain: KAGVTQTPRYLIKTRGQQVTLSCSPISGHRSVSWYQQTPGQGLQFLFEYFSETQRNKGNFPGRFSGRQFSNSRSEMNVSTLELGDSALYLCASSRRITDVVYYGYTFGSGTRLTVV.

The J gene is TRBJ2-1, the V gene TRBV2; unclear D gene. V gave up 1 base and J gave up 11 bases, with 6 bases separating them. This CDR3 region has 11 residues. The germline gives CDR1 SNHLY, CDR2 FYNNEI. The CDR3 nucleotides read TGTGCCAGCAGTGAAGGCGGTCAGCAGTTCTTC. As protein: CASSEGGQQFF. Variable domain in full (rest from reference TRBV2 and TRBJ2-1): EPEVTQTPSHQVTQMGQEVILRCVPISNHLYFYWYRQILGQKVEFLVSFYNNEISEKSEIFDDQFSVERPDGSNFTLKIRSTKLEDSAMYFCASSEGGQQFFGPGTRLTVL.

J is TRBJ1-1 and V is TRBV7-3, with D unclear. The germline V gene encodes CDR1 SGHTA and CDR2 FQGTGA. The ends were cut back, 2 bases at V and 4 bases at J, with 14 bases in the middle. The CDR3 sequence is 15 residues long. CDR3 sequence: CASSLGGPGSTEAFF. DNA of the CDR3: TGTGCCAGCAGCTTAGGAGGGCCGGGGAGCACTGAAGCTTTCTTT.

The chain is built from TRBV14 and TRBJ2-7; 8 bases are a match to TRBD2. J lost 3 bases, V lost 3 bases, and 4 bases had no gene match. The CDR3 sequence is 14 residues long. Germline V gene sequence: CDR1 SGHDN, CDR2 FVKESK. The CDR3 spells CASSHLGTSYEQYF. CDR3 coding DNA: TGTGCCAGCAGCCACCTGGGGACTAGCTACGAGCAGTACTTC.

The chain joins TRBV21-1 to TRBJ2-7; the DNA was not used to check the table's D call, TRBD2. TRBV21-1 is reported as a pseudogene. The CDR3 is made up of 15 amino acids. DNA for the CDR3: TGTGCCAGCATCCCTAGGGGACTAGCGGTCTACGAGCAGTACTTC. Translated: CASIPRGLAVYEQYF.

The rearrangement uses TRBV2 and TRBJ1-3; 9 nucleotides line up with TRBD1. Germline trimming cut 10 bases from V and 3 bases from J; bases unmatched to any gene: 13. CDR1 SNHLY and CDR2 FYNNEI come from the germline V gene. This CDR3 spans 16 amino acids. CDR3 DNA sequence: TGTGCCACCAGGACAGGGGCCCCGATCGATGGAAACACCATATATTTT. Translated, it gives CATRTGAPIDGNTIYF. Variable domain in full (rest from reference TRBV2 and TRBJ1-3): EPEVTQTPSHQVTQMGQEVILRCVPISNHLYFYWYRQILGQKVEFLVSFYNNEISEKSEIFDDQFSVERPDGSNFTLKIRSTKLEDSAMYFCATRTGAPIDGNTIYFGEGSWLTVV.

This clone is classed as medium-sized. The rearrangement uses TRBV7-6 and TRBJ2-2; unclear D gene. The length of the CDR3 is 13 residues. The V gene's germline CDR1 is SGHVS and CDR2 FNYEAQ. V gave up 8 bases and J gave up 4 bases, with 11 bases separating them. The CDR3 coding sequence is TGTGCCAGCCATAAAGATATCACCGGGGAGCTGTTTTTT. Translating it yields CASHKDITGELFF.

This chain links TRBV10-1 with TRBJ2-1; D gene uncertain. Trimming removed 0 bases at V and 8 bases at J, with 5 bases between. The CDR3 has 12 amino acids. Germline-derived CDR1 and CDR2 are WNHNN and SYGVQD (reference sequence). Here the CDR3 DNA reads TGCGCCAGCAGTGAGTCGGGTGATGAGCAGTTCTTC. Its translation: CASSESGDEQFF.

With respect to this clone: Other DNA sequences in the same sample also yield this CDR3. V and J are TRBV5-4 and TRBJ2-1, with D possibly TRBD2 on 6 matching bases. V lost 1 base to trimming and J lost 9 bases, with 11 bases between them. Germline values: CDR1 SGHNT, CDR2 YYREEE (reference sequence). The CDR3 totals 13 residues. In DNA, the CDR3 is TGTGCCAGCAGCTTGAATCAGGGAGGTGAGCAGTTCTTC. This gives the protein CASSLNQGGEQFF.

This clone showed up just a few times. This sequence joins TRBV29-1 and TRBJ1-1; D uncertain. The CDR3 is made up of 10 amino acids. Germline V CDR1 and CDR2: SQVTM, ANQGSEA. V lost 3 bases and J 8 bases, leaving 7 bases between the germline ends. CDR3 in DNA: TGCAGCGTTGACTCAAAGGAAGCTTTCTTT. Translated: CSVDSKEAFF.

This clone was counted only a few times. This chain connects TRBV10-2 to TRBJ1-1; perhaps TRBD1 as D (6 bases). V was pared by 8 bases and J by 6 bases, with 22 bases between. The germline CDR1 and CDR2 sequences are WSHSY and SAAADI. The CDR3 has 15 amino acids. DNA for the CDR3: TGCGCCAGCCACCTAGCGGGGGCGCGTGCTGCTGAAGCTTTCTTT. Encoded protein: CASHLAGARAAEAFF.

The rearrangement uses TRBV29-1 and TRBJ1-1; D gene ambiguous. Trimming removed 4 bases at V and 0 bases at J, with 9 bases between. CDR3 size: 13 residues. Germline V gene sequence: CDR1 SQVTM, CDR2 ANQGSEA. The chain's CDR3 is CSVAATLNTEAFF. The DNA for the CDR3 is TGCAGCGTTGCTGCAACATTGAACACTGAAGCTTTCTTT.

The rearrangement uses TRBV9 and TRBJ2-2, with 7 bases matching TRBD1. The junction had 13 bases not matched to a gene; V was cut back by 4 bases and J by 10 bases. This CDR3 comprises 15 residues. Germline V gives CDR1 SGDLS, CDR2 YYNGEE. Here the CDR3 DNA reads TGTGCCAGCAGCCCACAGACAGGGCGGTGGGAGGAGCTGTTTTTT. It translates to CASSPQTGRWEELFF.

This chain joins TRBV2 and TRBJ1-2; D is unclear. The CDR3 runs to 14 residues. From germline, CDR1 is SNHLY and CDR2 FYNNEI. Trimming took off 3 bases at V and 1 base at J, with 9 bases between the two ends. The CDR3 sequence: CASSEDRGNYGYTF. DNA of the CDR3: TGTGCCAGCAGTGAGGATCGGGGTAACTATGGCTACACCTTC.

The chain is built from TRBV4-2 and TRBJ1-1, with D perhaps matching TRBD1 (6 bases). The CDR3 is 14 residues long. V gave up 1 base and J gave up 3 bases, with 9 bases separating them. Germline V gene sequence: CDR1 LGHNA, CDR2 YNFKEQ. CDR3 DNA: TGTGCCAGCAGCCAAGGGGACAAATACACTGAAGCTTTCTTT. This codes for CASSQGDKYTEAFF.

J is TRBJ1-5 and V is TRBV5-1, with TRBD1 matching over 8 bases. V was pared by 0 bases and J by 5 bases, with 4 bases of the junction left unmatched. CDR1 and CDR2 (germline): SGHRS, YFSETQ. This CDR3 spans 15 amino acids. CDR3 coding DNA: TGCGCCAGCAGCTTGGGACAGGGGATCGATCAGCCCCAGCATTTT. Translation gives CASSLGQGIDQPQHF.

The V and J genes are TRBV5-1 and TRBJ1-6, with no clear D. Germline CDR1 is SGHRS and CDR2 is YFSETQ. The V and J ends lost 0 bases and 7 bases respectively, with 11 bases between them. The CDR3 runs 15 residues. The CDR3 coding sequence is TGCGCCAGCAGCTTGGACCAAGCCGGAAATTCACCCCTCCACTTT. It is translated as CASSLDQAGNSPLHF.

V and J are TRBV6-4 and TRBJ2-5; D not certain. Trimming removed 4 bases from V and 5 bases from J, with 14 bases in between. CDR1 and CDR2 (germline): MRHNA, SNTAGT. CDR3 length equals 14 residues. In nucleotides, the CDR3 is TGTGCCAGCAGTGTACGGCCCGACGGGGAGACCCAGTACTTC. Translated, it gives CASSVRPDGETQYF.

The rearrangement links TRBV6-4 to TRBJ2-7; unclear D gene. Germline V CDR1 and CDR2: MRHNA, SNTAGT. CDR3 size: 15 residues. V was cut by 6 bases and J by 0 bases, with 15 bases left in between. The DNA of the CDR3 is TGTGCCAGCAGACTAAGAACGTTGAGCTCCTACGAGCAGTACTTC. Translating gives CASRLRTLSSYEQYF.

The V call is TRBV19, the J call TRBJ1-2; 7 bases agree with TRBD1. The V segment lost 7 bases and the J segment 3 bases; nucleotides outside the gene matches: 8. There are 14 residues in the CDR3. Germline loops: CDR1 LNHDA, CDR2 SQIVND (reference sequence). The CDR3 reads CASNTGARDYGYTF. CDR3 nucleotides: TGTGCCAGTAATACAGGGGCTCGGGACTATGGCTACACCTTC.

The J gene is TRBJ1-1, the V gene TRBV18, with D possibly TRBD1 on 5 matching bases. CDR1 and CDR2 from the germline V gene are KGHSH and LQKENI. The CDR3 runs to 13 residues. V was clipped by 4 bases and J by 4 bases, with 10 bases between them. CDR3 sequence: CASSRGWGTEAFF. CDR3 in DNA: TGTGCCAGCTCACGGGGGTGGGGCACTGAAGCTTTCTTT.

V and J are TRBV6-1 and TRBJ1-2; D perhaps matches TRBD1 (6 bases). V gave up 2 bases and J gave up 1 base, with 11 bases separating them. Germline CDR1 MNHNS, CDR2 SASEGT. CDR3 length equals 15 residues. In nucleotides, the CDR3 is TGTGCCAGCAGTGAAAGACAGGTTCTTAACTATGGCTACACCTTC. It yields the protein CASSERQVLNYGYTF.

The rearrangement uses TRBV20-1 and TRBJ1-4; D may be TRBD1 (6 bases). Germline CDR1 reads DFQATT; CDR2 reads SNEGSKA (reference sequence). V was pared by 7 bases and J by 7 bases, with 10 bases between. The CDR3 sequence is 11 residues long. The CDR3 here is CSVGGGEKLFF. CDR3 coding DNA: TGCAGTGTCGGGGGCGGTGAAAAACTGTTTTTT.

The CDR3 sequence: CASRPSDEKLFF. The CDR3 coding sequence is TGTGCCAGCAGACCGTCCGATGAAAAACTGTTTTTT. V is TRBV6-1 and J is TRBJ1-4, with D unresolved. This CDR3 is built from 12 residues. CDR1 MNHNS and CDR2 SASEGT come from the germline V gene. V was shortened by 6 bases and J by 6 bases, with 8 bases between the two germline ends.

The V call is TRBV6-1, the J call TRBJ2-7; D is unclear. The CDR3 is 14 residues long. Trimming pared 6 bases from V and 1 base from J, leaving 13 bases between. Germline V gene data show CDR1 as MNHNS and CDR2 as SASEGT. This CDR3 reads CASSVGVRSYEQYF. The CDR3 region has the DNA TGTGCCAGCAGCGTAGGCGTCAGGTCCTACGAGCAGTACTTC.

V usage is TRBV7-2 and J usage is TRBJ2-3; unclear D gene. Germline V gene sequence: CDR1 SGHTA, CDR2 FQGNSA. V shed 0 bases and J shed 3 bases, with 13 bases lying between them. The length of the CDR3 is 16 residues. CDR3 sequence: CASSLAPSLVTDTQYF. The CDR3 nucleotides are TGTGCCAGCAGCTTAGCCCCCTCGCTAGTTACAGATACGCAGTATTTT.

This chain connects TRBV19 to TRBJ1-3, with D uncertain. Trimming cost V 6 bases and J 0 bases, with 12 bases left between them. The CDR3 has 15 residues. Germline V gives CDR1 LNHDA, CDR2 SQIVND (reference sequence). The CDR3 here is CASSPGGVSGNTIYF. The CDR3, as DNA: TGTGCCAGTAGCCCAGGTGGGGTCTCTGGAAACACCATATATTTT.

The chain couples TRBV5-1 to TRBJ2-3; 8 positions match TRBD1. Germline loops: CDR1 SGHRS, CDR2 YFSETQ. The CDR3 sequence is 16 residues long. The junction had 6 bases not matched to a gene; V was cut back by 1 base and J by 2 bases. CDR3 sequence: CASSLPGTGVTDTQYF. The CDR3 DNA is TGCGCCAGCAGCTTGCCCGGGACAGGAGTCACAGATACGCAGTATTTT.

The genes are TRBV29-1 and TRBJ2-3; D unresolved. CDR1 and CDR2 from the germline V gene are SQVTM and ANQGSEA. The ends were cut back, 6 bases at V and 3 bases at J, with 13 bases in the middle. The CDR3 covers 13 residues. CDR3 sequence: CSVVGRTTDTQYF. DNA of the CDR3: TGCAGCGTGGTGGGCCGCACAACAGATACGCAGTATTTT.

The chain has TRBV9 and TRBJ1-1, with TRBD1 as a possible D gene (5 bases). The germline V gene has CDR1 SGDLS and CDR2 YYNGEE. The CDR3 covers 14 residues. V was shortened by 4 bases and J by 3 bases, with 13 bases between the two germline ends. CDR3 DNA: TGTGCCAGCAGCCCTAATCAGGGTGACACTGAAGCTTTCTTT. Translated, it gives CASSPNQGDTEAFF.